The rows below give T cell receptor beta chains drawn from one sample of a study of shared clonotypes between healthy human individuals. Some clones are missing from TCRdb's copy, which holds only in-frame ones; the method was immunoSEQ multiplex PCR. Of about 2.2 million clones listed, around 93% are singletons. The sequencing input was naive CD8+ T cells from PBMCs. These receptors all come from a young man in good health. Some clones in this sample may be carry-over from other donors' samples. CDR3s leave out the opening cysteine and the closing phenylalanine or tryptophan. D genes are given only for firm matches.

j_gene | d_gene | v_gene | CDR3aa
TRBJ2-2 | - | TRBV11-2 | ASSPRGSGELF
TRBJ2-2 | TRBD1 | TRBV27 | ASSPSQGERPGELF
TRBJ2-7 | TRBD2 | TRBV13 | ASEMRDYPNEQY
TRBJ2-7 | TRBD2 | TRBV27 | ASSLLAGYEQY
TRBJ2-7 | TRBD2 | TRBV27 | ASSPPGPAGRVTYEQY
TRBJ1-2 | - | TRBV4-3 | ASSQEFGLGGYT
TRBJ2-3 | TRBD2 | TRBV4-3 | ASSQAISSLAGGTDTQY
TRBJ1-3 | - | TRBV4-1 | ASRTGSSGNTIY
TRBJ2-5 | TRBD2 | TRBV27 | ASSSRGLGGFETQY
TRBJ2-1 | TRBD2 | TRBV5-4 | ASSRTSGGIYNEQF
TRBJ2-7 | - | TRBV5-6 | ASSFLGSPLEQY
TRBJ1-2 | - | TRBV6-5 | ASSTALDYGYT
TRBJ1-2 | TRBD1 | TRBV2 | ASPGQGAGGYT
TRBJ1-1 | - | TRBV19 | ASSIRDGGTEAF
TRBJ2-7 | TRBD1 | TRBV4-1 | ASSHPGQGYEQY
TRBJ2-7 | TRBD2 | TRBV5-5 | ASSLTAGGVYEQY
TRBJ1-3 | - | TRBV14 | ASSQDWQFGNTIY
TRBJ1-1 | - | TRBV11-2 | ASSPDIRNTEAF
TRBJ2-1 | - | TRBV14 | ASSQPGARYNEQF
TRBJ2-7 | - | TRBV19 | ASSIRVGTYEQY
TRBJ1-4 | TRBD1 | TRBV7-9 | ASSYSRDREKLF
TRBJ2-1 | - | TRBV11-3 | ASSPGTGVYNEQF
TRBJ2-7 | TRBD2 | TRBV27 | ASSTLAVSYEQY
TRBJ2-7 | - | TRBV27 | ASKPNSYEQY
TRBJ1-1 | - | TRBV7-2 | ASSLGWPGWAF
TRBJ1-5 | - | TRBV2 | ASSVWGGGNQPQH
TRBJ2-1 | - | TRBV7-6 | ASSLEPGIPNEQF
TRBJ1-1 | - | TRBV6-1 | ASSEPILRHYTEAF
TRBJ2-1 | - | TRBV27 | ASSKSSAEQF
TRBJ1-2 | - | TRBV6-5 | ASSYSWGLNYGYT
TRBJ1-6 | - | TRBV27 | ASSLNYNSPLH
TRBJ2-7 | - | TRBV18 | ASSPQLDRYEQY
TRBJ2-7 | - | TRBV27 | ASSPNSYEQY
TRBJ2-1 | TRBD1 | TRBV15 | ATSARRGPNEQF
TRBJ2-7 | - | TRBV15 | ATSRDSAHEQY
TRBJ1-4 | - | TRBV4-1 | ASSPLTIPLAQGEKLF
TRBJ2-2 | TRBD2 | TRBV7-9 | ASSWTSGAFNTGELF
TRBJ1-2 | - | TRBV30 | AWSVPVGQLNYGYT
TRBJ2-3 | - | TRBV27 | ASSLSLAEDTQY
TRBJ1-2 | - | TRBV28 | ASSFRNLVYGYT